This entry concerns a single TCR beta chain. Researchers prepared the TCRbeta library using unique molecular identifiers, the study reports. One entry per CDR3 protein, called by TCRdb with MiXCR from the PCR reads. The sample gives 250,000 to 300,000 distinct CDR3 sequences, over 8% of which show up once; around 10% is in the top ten. These data are taken from a study of T-cell reconstitution after alpha-beta-depleted transplantation in children. Germline CDR1 and CDR2: DFQATT and SNEGSKA (reference sequence). V dropped 3 bases and J dropped 2; count of bases not matched to a gene: 13. The CDR3 length is 17 residues.

The TCR comes from a human donor who donated a stem cell graft to a child with SCID. The gene calls are TRBV20-1 and TRBJ2-5; 9 nucleotides align to TRBD1. This specimen was PBMCs from the stem cell graft donor, taken from the stem cell graft. CDR3 nucleotides: TGCAGTGCTAGCGGGACAGGGAAATCGGCGCAGCAAGAGACCCAGTACTTC. This gives the protein CSASGTGKSAQQETQYF.